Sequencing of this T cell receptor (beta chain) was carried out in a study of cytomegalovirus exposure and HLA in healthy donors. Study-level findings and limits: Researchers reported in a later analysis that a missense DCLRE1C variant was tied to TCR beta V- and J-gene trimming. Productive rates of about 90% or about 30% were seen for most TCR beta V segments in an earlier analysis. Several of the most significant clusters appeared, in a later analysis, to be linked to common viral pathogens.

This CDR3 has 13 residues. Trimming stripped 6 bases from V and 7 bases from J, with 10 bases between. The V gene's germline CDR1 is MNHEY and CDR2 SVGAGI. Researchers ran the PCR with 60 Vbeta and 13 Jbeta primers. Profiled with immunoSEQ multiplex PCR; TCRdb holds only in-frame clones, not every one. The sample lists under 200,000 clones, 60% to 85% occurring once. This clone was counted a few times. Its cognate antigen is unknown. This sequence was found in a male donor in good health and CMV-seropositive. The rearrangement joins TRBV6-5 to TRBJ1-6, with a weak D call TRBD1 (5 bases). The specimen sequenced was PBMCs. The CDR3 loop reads CASSRARNSPLHF. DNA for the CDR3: TGTGCCAGCAGCAGGGCCCGAAATTCACCCCTCCACTTT.